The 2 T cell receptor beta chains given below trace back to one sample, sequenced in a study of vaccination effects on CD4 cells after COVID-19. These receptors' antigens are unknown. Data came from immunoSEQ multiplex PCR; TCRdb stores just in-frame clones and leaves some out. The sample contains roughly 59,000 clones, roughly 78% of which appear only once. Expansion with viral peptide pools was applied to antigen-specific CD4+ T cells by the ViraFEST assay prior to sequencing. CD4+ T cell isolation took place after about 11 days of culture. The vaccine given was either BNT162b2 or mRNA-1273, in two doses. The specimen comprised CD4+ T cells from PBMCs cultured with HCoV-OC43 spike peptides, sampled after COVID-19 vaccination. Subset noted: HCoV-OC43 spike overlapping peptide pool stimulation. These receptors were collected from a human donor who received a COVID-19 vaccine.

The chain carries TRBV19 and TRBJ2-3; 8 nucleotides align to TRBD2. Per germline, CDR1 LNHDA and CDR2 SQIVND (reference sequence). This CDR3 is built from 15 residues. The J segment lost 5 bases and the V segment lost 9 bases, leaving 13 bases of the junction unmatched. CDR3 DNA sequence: TGTGCCAGCCGAAGGACGGGGGGGCCGGGAGATACGCAGTATTTT. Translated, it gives CASRRTGGPGDTQYF. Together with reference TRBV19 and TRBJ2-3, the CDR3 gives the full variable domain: DGGITQSPKYLFRKEGQNVTLSCEQNLNHDAMYWYRQDPGQGLRLIYYSQIVNDFQKGDIAEGYSVSREKKESFPLTVTSAQKNPTAFYLCASRRTGGPGDTQYFGPGTRLTVL.

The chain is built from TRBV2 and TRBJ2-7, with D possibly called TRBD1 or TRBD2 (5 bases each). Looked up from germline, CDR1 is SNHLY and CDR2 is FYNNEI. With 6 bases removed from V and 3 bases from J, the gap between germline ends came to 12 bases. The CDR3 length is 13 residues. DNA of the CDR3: TGTGCCAGCAGCCGGGACCGAATCTACGAGCAGTACGTC. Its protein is CASSRDRIYEQYV.